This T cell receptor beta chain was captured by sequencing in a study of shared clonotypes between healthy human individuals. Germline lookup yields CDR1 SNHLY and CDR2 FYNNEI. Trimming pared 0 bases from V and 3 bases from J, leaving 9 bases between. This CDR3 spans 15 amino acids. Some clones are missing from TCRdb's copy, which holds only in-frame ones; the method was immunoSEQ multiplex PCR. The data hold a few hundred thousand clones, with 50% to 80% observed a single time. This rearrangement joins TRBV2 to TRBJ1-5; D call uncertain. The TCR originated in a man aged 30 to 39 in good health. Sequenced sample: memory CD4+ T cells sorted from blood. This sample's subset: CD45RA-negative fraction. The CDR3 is CASSEAGKNNQPQHF. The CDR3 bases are TGTGCCAGCAGTGAAGCAGGGAAAAACAATCAGCCCCAGCATTTT.